The rows below give T cell receptor beta chains drawn from one sample of a study of blood T cells in healthy people across ages. From the 5' RACE reads, TCRdb called clonotypes with MiXCR, one entry per CDR3 protein. This sample has approximately 2,000,000 distinct CDR3 sequences; more than 35% occur once, and the top ten carry 23%. The material sequenced was blood. Receptor source: a human donor in good health. CDR3s include the opening cysteine and the closing phenylalanine or tryptophan. A D gene is named only where the DNA matches it firmly. A clone size is listed for some rows: how often the clone was seen (once, few, many), or a class if it is expanded.

j_gene	abundance	v_gene	d_gene	CDR3nt	CDR3aa
TRBJ2-1	-	TRBV11-2	TRBD2	TGTGCCAGCAGCTTAGTATGGGGGGGACGTGAGCAGTTCTTC	CASSLVWGGREQFF
TRBJ2-7	-	TRBV29-1	-	TGCAGCGTTATGTGGGGTGCGGGAAGGAATGAGCAGTACTTC	CSVMWGAGRNEQYF
TRBJ2-7	few	TRBV20-1	-	TGCAGTGCGTTCCTGTTTCAGCCTAGCTACGAGCAGTACTTC	CSAFLFQPSYEQYF
TRBJ2-1	few	TRBV20-1	TRBD2	TGCAGTGCTCGCTTGCGGGGGGCCCAGTACAATGAGCAGTTCTTC	CSARLRGAQYNEQFF
TRBJ2-2	-	TRBV4-2	-	TGTGCCAGCAATCGCGGGGACACCGGGGAGCTGTTTTTT	CASNRGDTGELFF
TRBJ1-2	-	TRBV20-1	-	TGCAGTGCTAGTCATCTGGCCTATGGCTACACCTTC	CSASHLAYGYTF
TRBJ2-7	-	TRBV6-1	TRBD2	TGTGCCAGCGCCGGACTAGCGGGGAGCTCCTACGAGCAGTACTTC	CASAGLAGSSYEQYF
TRBJ1-2	many	TRBV29-1	-	TGCAGCGTTGTTCCAGGGGACTATGGCTACACCTTC	CSVVPGDYGYTF
TRBJ1-5	few	TRBV28	-	TGTGCCAGCAGACCAACAGGGTATCAGCTCCAGCATTTT	CASRPTGYQLQHF
TRBJ1-6	few	TRBV6-4	-	TGTGCCAGCAGACTAGAGCCAGGAGGGAATTCACCCCTCCACTTT	CASRLEPGGNSPLHF
TRBJ2-2	-	TRBV6-4	TRBD2	TGTGCCAGCAGTGAGGGGACTAGTGTCACCGGGGAGCTGTTTTTT	CASSEGTSVTGELFF
TRBJ1-2	few	TRBV2	-	TGTGCCAGCAGTGTGGGTTTACAGGGCTATGGCTACACCTTC	CASSVGLQGYGYTF
TRBJ2-3	-	TRBV29-1	-	TGCAGCTTTGAAATACAGGGAGATACGCAGTATTTT	CSFEIQGDTQYF
TRBJ2-1	many	TRBV9	TRBD1	TGTGCCAGCAGCGTGGGACAGAGCTCCTACAATGAGCAGTTCTTC	CASSVGQSSYNEQFF
TRBJ1-2	-	TRBV6-1	-	TGTGCCGGCAGTGAAACAGGGTGGGATGGCTACACCTTC	CAGSETGWDGYTF
TRBJ1-2	-	TRBV28	-	TGTGCCAGCAGTCCCAGGACAGACTACTATGGCTACACCTTC	CASSPRTDYYGYTF
TRBJ1-6	few	TRBV6-2/TRBV6-3	-	TGTGCCAGCAGACCACTACAGGACTATAATTCACCCCTCCACTTT	CASRPLQDYNSPLHF
TRBJ2-7	-	TRBV20-1	TRBD2	TGCAGTGTATTAGCGGGGGATTTCTCCTACGAGCAGTACTTC	CSVLAGDFSYEQYF
TRBJ1-1	few	TRBV7-9	-	TGTGCCAGCAGCTTATTTGGGGCAAACACTGAAGCTTTCTTT	CASSLFGANTEAFF
TRBJ2-7	-	TRBV7-8	-	TGTGCCAGCAGCGCCTACAGGGATCTTAACACCTACGAGCAGTACTTC	CASSAYRDLNTYEQYF
TRBJ2-7	-	TRBV29-1	-	TGCAGCGTTGGGGGGGGCGACAGGGCGTACGAGCAGTACTTC	CSVGGGDRAYEQYF
TRBJ2-1	-	TRBV7-3	-	TGTGCCAGCAGCTTAACGTCCTCCTACAATGTGCAGTTCTTC	CASSLTSSYNVQFF